This section outlines one TCR beta chain sequence together with its context. Trimming stripped 0 bases from V and 0 bases from J, with 9 bases between. The CDR3 is 16 residues long. From germline, CDR1 is LNHNV and CDR2 YYDKDF (reference sequence). TCR beta chains were sequenced at survey level with immunoSEQ. Produced via immunoSEQ multiplex PCR; TCRdb's table is partial and in-frame only. The sample lists 45,000 to 60,000 clones, 90% to 95% occurring once. The chain couples TRBV15 to TRBJ1-3; D is ambiguous. The TCR sequence derives from a man aged 40-49 years with rheumatoid arthritis. The sequencing sample was made of PBMCs. CDR3: CATSRDWASSGNTIYF. The CDR3, as DNA: TGTGCCACCAGCAGAGATTGGGCGAGCTCTGGAAACACCATATATTTT.